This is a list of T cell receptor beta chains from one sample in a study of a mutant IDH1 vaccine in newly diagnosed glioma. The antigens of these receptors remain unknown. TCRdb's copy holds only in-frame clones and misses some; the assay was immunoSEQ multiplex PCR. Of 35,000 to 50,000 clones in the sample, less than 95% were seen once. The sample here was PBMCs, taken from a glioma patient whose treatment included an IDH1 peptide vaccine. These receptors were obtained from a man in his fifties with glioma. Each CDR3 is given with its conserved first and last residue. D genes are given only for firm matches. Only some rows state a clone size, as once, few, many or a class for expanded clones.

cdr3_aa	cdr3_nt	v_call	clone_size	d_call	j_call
CASSLALGGGLTEAFF	TGCGCCAGCAGCTTGGCTCTAGGGGGCGGTCTTACTGAAGCTTTCTTT	TRBV5-1	.	TRBD1	TRBJ1-1
CASSQVGSEGGNTIYF	TGCGCCAGCAGCCAAGTAGGGAGTGAGGGAGGAAACACCATATATTTT	TRBV4-1	.	.	TRBJ1-3
CASSLEQGGTEAFF	TGCGCCAGCAGCTTGGAACAGGGAGGGACTGAAGCTTTCTTT	TRBV5-1	once	.	TRBJ1-1
CASSYRQGVNEKLFF	TGTGCCAGCAGTTATAGGCAGGGAGTCAATGAAAAACTGTTTTTT	TRBV6-6	.	.	TRBJ1-4
CASSEDYRAMNTEAFF	TGTGCCAGCAGTGAAGACTACAGGGCTATGAACACTGAAGCTTTCTTT	TRBV2	.	.	TRBJ1-1
CASSFRKDGYTF	TGTGCCAGTAGTTTCCGGAAGGATGGCTACACCTTC	TRBV19	.	.	TRBJ1-2
CASSQGATVSYEQYF	TGCGCCAGCAGCCAAGGGGCGACGGTTTCCTACGAGCAGTACTTC	TRBV4-3	.	.	TRBJ2-7
CASSLVEGAAEAFF	TGCGCCAGCAGCTTGGTAGAGGGGGCGGCTGAAGCTTTCTTT	TRBV5-1	.	TRBD1	TRBJ1-1
CASSFGGLPRTGELFF	TGTGCCAGCAGCTTCGGCGGACTGCCTCGAACCGGGGAGCTGTTTTTT	TRBV5-8	.	.	TRBJ2-2
CASSLGGPNYGYTF	TGTGCCAGCAGCTTAGGGGGCCCCAACTATGGCTACACCTTC	TRBV7-2	.	.	TRBJ1-2
CASRNTNTEAFF	TGCGCCAGTCGGAATACGAACACTGAAGCTTTCTTT	TRBV10-2	.	.	TRBJ1-1
CASSSRTSRGSYEQYF	TGTGCCAGCAGTTCCCGGACCAGTCGTGGGAGCTACGAGCAGTACTTC	TRBV27	.	.	TRBJ2-7
CASSLDGRGETQYF	TGTGCCAGCAGCTTGGATGGTAGGGGCGAGACCCAGTACTTC	TRBV5-5	.	.	TRBJ2-5
CASSVQGLAGQETQYF	TGTGCCAGCAGCGTACAGGGACTAGCGGGTCAAGAGACCCAGTACTTC	TRBV9	.	TRBD2	TRBJ2-5
CASSLNPDTNNSPLHF	TGTGCCAGCAGCTTGAATCCGGACACGAATAATTCACCCCTCCACTTT	TRBV5-8	.	.	TRBJ1-6
CASSFLPGQGSREQYF	TGTGCCAGCAGTTTTCTCCCGGGACAGGGGAGTCGCGAGCAGTACTTC	TRBV27	once	TRBD1	TRBJ2-7
CASSLMSYGYTF	TGTGCCAGCAGTTTAATGTCCTATGGCTACACCTTC	TRBV28	.	.	TRBJ1-2
CASSLTSGTQETQYF	TGCGCCAGCAGCTTGACCTCAGGGACCCAAGAGACCCAGTACTTC	TRBV5-1	.	.	TRBJ2-5
CASSPTATNEKLFF	TGTGCCAGCAGTCCGACAGCAACTAATGAAAAACTGTTTTTT	TRBV6-5	.	.	TRBJ1-4
CASSEVHRSYEQYF	TGTGCCAGCAGTGAAGTACACAGGTCCTACGAGCAGTACTTC	TRBV2	.	.	TRBJ2-7
CASSQVRDGNEKLFF	TGTGCCAGCAGCCAAGTCCGGGACGGTAATGAAAAACTGTTTTTT	TRBV14	.	.	TRBJ1-4
CATLGTASYEQYF	TGTGCCACCCTCGGGACTGCATCCTACGAGCAGTACTTC	TRBV28	.	.	TRBJ2-7
CAISEGQGAGNTEAFF	TGTGCCATCAGTGAGGGGCAGGGGGCCGGGAACACTGAAGCTTTCTTT	TRBV10-3	.	TRBD1	TRBJ1-1
CASNQGVSAGELFF	TGTGCCAGCAACCAGGGGGTTTCGGCCGGGGAGCTGTTTTTT	TRBV9	.	TRBD1	TRBJ2-2
CASSDPYSGTGLYSNQPQHF	TGCGCCAGCAGTGACCCCTATTCCGGGACAGGGTTGTATAGCAATCAGCCCCAGCATTTT	TRBV10-2	.	TRBD1	TRBJ1-5
CASNDPLNYGYTF	TGTGCCAGTAACGATCCCCTTAACTATGGCTACACCTTC	TRBV25-1	.	.	TRBJ1-2
CASSHRGGTGELFF	TGTGCCAGCAGTCACAGGGGAGGTACCGGGGAGCTGTTTTTT	TRBV2	.	.	TRBJ2-2
CAWTPQGARKTQYF	TGTGCCTGGACCCCCCAGGGGGCAAGGAAGACCCAGTACTTC	TRBV30	.	TRBD1	TRBJ2-5
CASRTGDTGELFF	TGTGCCAGCAGGACAGGGGACACCGGGGAGCTGTTTTTT	TRBV25-1	few	TRBD1	TRBJ2-2
CATLDEKLFF	TGTGCCACCTTGGATGAAAAACTGTTTTTT	TRBV6-6	.	.	TRBJ1-4
CASSRPDTEAFF	TGTGCCAGCAGCCGCCCTGACACTGAAGCTTTCTTT	TRBV6-5	.	.	TRBJ1-1
CASSHDQETQYF	TGCGCCAGCAGCCATGATCAAGAGACCCAGTACTTC	TRBV4-1	.	.	TRBJ2-5
CASRGVGAYEQYF	TGTGCCAGCAGGGGGGTAGGGGCCTACGAGCAGTACTTC	TRBV6-1	.	.	TRBJ2-7
CASSPRPPPTDTQYF	TGTGCCAGCTCACCACGACCGCCGCCCACAGATACGCAGTATTTT	TRBV18	.	.	TRBJ2-3
CASRKTGLGHEQYF	TGTGCCAGCAGAAAGACAGGGTTAGGCCACGAGCAGTACTTC	TRBV6-6	.	TRBD1	TRBJ2-7
CASSQGQGPYEQYF	TGTGCCAGCAGCCAAGGACAGGGCCCCTACGAGCAGTACTTC	TRBV7-6	.	TRBD1	TRBJ2-7
CASSLLGGSSYEQYF	TGTGCCAGCAGTTTACTGGGGGGTAGCTCCTACGAGCAGTACTTC	TRBV27	.	.	TRBJ2-7
CASSNRGRNTEAFF	TGTGCCAGCAGCAACAGGGGGAGGAACACTGAAGCTTTCTTT	TRBV7-8	few	TRBD1	TRBJ1-1
CASSLFGGGFTTYEQYF	TGTGCCAGCAGTTTATTTGGGGGAGGTTTTACCACCTACGAGCAGTACTTC	TRBV27	.	.	TRBJ2-7
CASSTTPATEAFF	TGTGCCAGCAGTACCACACCTGCTACTGAAGCTTTCTTT	TRBV5-6	.	.	TRBJ1-1
CASSSRLTGTGGEQYF	TGTGCCAGCAGCTCTAGGCTGACCGGGACAGGGGGCGAGCAGTACTTC	TRBV7-9	.	TRBD1	TRBJ2-7
CSVSGGMGVYEQYF	TGCAGCGTTTCTGGGGGGATGGGAGTCTACGAGCAGTACTTC	TRBV29-1	.	.	TRBJ2-7
CASSHPILTRTGANVLTF	TGTGCCAGCAGCCATCCTATCCTGACAAGGACCGGGGCCAACGTCCTGACTTTC	TRBV5-4	.	.	TRBJ2-6
CASSLAGPGELFF	TGCGCCAGCAGCTTGGCCGGGCCCGGGGAGCTGTTTTTT	TRBV5-1	.	.	TRBJ2-2
CASSSGTTLGGELFF	TGTGCCAGCAGTTCCGGGACTACCCTGGGGGGGGAGCTGTTTTTT	TRBV27	.	TRBD2	TRBJ2-2
CASSSNSLWTGSNQPQHF	TGTGCCAGCAGCTCAAATTCTCTTTGGACAGGAAGCAATCAGCCCCAGCATTTT	TRBV7-2	.	TRBD1	TRBJ1-5
CASSYAGESYNEQFF	TGTGCCAGCAGTTACGCAGGGGAGTCCTACAATGAGCAGTTCTTC	TRBV6-6	.	.	TRBJ2-1